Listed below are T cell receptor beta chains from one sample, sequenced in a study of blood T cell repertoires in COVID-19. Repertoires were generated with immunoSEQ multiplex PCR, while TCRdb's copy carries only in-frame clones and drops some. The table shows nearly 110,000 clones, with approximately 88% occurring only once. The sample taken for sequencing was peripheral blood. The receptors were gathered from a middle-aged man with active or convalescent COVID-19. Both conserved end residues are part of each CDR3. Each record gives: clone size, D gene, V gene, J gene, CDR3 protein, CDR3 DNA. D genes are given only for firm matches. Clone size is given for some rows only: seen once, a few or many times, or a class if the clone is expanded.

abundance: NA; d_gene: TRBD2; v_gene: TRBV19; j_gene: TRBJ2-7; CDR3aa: CASSIVAGDYEQYF; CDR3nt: TGTGCCAGTAGTATCGTAGCGGGAGACTACGAGCAGTACTTC
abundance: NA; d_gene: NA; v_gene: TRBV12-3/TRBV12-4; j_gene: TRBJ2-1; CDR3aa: CASSFNNEQFF; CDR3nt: TGTGCCAGCAGTTTTAACAATGAGCAGTTCTTC
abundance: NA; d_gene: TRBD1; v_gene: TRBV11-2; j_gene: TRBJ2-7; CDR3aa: CASSHAGQGNYEQYF; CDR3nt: TGTGCCAGCAGCCACGCAGGACAGGGGAACTACGAGCAGTACTTC
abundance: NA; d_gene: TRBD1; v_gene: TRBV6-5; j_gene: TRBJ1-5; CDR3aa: CASSTGTVNQPQHF; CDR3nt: TGTGCCAGCAGCACCGGGACAGTCAATCAGCCCCAGCATTTT
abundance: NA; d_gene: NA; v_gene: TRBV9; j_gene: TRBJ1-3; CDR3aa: CASSVGGDGNTIYF; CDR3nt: TGTGCCAGCAGCGTAGGAGGAGATGGAAACACCATATATTTT
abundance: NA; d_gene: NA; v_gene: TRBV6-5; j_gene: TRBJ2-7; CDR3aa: CASSYGEGLLPEQYF; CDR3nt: TGTGCCAGCAGTTACGGAGAGGGTCTCCTTCCCGAGCAGTACTTC
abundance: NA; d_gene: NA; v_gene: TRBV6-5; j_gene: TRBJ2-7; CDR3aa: CASRGISYEQYF; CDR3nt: TGTGCCAGCAGGGGCATCTCCTACGAGCAGTACTTC
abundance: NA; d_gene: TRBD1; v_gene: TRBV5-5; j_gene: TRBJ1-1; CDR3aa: CASSLLSGTGLGGTEAFF; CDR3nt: TGTGCCAGCAGCTTGTTGTCTGGGACAGGGTTGGGGGGCACTGAAGCTTTCTTT
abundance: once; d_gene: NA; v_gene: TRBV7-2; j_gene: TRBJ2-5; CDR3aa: CASSYELGTQYF; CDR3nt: TGTGCCAGCAGCTACGAACTCGGGACCCAGTACTTC
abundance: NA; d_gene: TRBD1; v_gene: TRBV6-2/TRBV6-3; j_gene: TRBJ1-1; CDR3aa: CASSYSNRQGITEAFF; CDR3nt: TGTGCCAGCAGTTACTCCAATAGACAGGGTATCACTGAAGCTTTCTTT
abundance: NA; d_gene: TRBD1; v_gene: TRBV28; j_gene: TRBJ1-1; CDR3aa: CASTGTGGDTEAFF; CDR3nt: TGTGCCAGCACTGGGACAGGGGGCGACACTGAAGCTTTCTTT
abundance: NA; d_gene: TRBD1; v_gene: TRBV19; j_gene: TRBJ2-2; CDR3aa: CASHLGQGSAGELFF; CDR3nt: TGTGCCAGTCACCTCGGACAGGGGTCCGCCGGGGAGCTGTTTTTT
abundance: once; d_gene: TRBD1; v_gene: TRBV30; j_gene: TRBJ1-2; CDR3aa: CAWSKDRAFNYGYTF; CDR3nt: TGTGCCTGGAGTAAGGACAGGGCGTTTAACTATGGCTACACCTTC
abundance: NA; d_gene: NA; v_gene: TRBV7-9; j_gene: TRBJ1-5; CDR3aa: CASSLIGGPQHF; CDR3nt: TGTGCCAGCAGCTTAATCGGGGGGCCCCAGCATTTT
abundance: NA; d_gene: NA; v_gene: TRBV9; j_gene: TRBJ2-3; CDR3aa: CASSDGLGDTQYF; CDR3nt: TGTGCCAGCAGCGATGGGCTGGGAGATACGCAGTATTTT
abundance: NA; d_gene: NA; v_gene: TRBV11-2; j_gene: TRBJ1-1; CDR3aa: CASSLVAGTEAFF; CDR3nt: TGTGCCAGCAGCTTAGTAGCGGGAACTGAAGCTTTCTTT
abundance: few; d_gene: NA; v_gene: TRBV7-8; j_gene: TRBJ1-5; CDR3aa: CASSRSPWTAGQPQHF; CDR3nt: TGTGCCAGCAGCCGCTCCCCCTGGACAGCAGGTCAGCCCCAGCATTTT
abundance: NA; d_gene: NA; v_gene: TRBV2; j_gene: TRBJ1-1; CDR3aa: CASSEITRGTEAFF; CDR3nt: TGTGCCAGCAGTGAGATCACACGTGGCACTGAAGCTTTCTTT
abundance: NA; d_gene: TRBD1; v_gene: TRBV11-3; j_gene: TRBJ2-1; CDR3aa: CASSPGWTGAAAGSYNEQFF; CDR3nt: TGTGCCAGCAGCCCGGGCTGGACAGGGGCCGCCGCGGGGTCCTACAATGAGCAGTTCTTC
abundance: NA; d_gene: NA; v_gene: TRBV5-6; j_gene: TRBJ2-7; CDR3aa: CASSFSVYEQYF; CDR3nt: TGTGCCAGCAGCTTTTCGGTCTACGAGCAGTACTTC
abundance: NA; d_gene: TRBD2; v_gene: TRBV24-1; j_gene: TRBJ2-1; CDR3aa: CATSAVAGVGLLAQRTYNEQFF; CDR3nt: TGTGCCACCAGTGCTGTAGCGGGAGTGGGACTTCTTGCTCAGCGGACCTACAATGAGCAGTTCTTC
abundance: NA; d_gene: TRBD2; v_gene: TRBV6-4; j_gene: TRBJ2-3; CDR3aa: CASSPGRPTDTQYF; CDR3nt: TGTGCCAGCAGTCCCGGGAGGCCCACAGATACGCAGTATTTT
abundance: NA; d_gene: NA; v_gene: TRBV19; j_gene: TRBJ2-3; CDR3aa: CASSQGGGPADTQYF; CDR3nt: TGTGCCAGTAGTCAAGGAGGGGGCCCAGCAGATACGCAGTATTTT
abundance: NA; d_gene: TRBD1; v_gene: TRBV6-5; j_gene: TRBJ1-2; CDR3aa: CASNTGGRGYTF; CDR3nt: TGTGCCAGCAACACAGGGGGCAGGGGCTACACCTTC
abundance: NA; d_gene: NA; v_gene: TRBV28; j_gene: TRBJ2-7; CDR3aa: CASRGSRRFEQYF; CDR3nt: TGTGCCAGCAGGGGGAGCCGTAGGTTCGAGCAGTACTTC
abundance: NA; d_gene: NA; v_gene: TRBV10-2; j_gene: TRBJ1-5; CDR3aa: CASSENTGNQPQHF; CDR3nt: TGCGCCAGCAGTGAGAATACGGGTAATCAGCCCCAGCATTTT
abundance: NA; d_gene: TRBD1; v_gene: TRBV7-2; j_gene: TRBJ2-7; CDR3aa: CASSYLPGGEQYF; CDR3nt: TGTGCCAGCAGCTACCTTCCAGGGGGCGAGCAGTACTTC
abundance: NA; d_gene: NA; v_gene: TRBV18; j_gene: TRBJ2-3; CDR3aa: CASQGFSKDTQYF; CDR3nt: TGTGCCAGCCAGGGGTTTTCGAAAGATACGCAGTATTTT
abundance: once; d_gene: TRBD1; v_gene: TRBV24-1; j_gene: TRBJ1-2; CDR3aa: CATSDPTGTYGYTF; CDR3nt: TGTGCCACCAGTGACCCGACAGGGACGTATGGCTACACCTTC
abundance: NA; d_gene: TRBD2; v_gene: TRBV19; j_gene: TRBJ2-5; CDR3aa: CASSTGGFQETQYF; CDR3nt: TGTGCCAGTAGTACGGGGGGATTCCAAGAGACCCAGTACTTC
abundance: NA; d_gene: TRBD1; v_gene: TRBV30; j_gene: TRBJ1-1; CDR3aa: CAWTGQAGTEAFF; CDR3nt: TGTGCCTGGACCGGACAGGCCGGCACTGAAGCTTTCTTT
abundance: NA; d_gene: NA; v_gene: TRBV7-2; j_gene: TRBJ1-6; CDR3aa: CASSLDKGSRRSDSPLHF; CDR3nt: TGTGCCAGCAGCTTAGATAAAGGGTCCAGGAGGTCCGATTCACCCCTCCACTTT
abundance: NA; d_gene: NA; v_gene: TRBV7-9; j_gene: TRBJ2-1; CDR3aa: CASSRGGKEQFF; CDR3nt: TGTGCCAGCTCCCGAGGGGGTAAAGAGCAGTTCTTC
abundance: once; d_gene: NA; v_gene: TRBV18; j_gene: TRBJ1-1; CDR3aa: CASSLTGQMSSEAFF; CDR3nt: TGTGCCAGCTCACTTACCGGACAGATGAGTTCTGAAGCTTTCTTT
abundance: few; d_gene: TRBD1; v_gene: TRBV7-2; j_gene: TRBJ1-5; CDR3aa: CASNRGDQPQHF; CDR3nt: TGTGCCAGTAACAGGGGCGATCAGCCCCAGCATTTT
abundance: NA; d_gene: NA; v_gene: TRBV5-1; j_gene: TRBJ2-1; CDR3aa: CASSLASDEQFF; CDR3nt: TGCGCCAGCAGCTTGGCATCGGATGAGCAGTTCTTC
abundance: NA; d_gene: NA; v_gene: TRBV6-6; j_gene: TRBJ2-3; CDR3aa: CASSLGGFTDTQYF; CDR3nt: TGTGCCAGCAGTTTGGGAGGTTTCACAGATACGCAGTATTTT
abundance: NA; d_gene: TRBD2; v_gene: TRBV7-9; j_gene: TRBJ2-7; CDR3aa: CASSPQPGLAGVAYEQYF; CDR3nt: TGTGCCAGCAGCCCTCAACCGGGACTAGCGGGAGTTGCGTACGAGCAGTACTTC
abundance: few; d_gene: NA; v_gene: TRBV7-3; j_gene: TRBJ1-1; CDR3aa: CASSARGMMNTEAFF; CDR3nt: TGTGCCAGCTCCGCCCGAGGGATGATGAACACTGAAGCTTTCTTT
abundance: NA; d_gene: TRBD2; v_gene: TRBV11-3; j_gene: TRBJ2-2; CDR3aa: CASSRGTSGSPGELFF; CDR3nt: TGTGCCAGCAGCCGTGGGACTAGCGGGAGCCCCGGGGAGCTGTTTTTT
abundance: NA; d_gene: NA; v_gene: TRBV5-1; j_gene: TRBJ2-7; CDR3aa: CASSLQSDIEQYF; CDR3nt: TGCGCCAGCAGCTTACAGTCAGATATCGAGCAGTACTTC